A single sample gave rise to the 21 T cell receptor beta chains below, sequenced in a study of a mutant IDH1 vaccine in newly diagnosed glioma. Profiled with immunoSEQ multiplex PCR; TCRdb holds only in-frame clones, not every one. This sample has about 69,000 clones, with 65% to 90% found just once. Time point described: baseline, week 1 (first vaccination visit). The sample's treatment: pre-vaccination baseline after standard-of-care therapy. Material: PBMCs, obtained from a glioma patient treated with radiotherapy, temozolomide or both. The receptors were gathered from a man between 25 and 39 years old with glioma.

V usage is TRBV7-6 and J usage is TRBJ2-2, with unresolved D. CDR3 length equals 14 residues. The V gene's germline CDR1 is SGHVS and CDR2 FNYEAQ. The V and J ends lost 5 bases and 2 bases respectively, with 9 bases between them. The CDR3 loop is CASSVLTNTGELFF. CDR3 nucleotide sequence: TGTGCCAGCAGCGTTCTAACAAACACCGGGGAGCTGTTTTTT.

V usage is TRBV28 and J usage is TRBJ1-1; D ambiguous. The CDR3 spans 12 residues. Trimming took off 2 bases at V and 2 bases at J, with 3 bases between the two ends. The germline V gene encodes CDR1 MDHEN and CDR2 SYDVKM. The chain's CDR3 is CASSLGNTEAFF. CDR3 sequence (DNA): TGTGCCAGCAGTTTAGGAAACACTGAAGCTTTCTTT.

The count of this clone is one. The chain uses TRBV10-1 and TRBJ2-7; TRBD1 agrees at 10 bases. Germline assignment: CDR1 WNHNN and CDR2 SYGVQD (reference sequence). CDR3 length equals 16 residues. V lost 0 bases to trimming and J lost 3 bases; unmatched junction nucleotides: 5. This CDR3 reads CASSESAGTGDYEQYF. The CDR3 DNA reads as TGCGCCAGCAGTGAGTCCGCCGGGACAGGGGACTACGAGCAGTACTTC.

The chain employs TRBV11-2 and TRBJ2-3; D is undetermined. V was cut by 5 bases and J by 0 bases, with 3 bases left in between. The germline gives CDR1 SGHAT, CDR2 FQNNGV. The CDR3 covers 12 residues. The CDR3 spells CASSPSTDTQYF. As DNA, the CDR3 is TGTGCCAGCAGCCCTAGCACAGATACGCAGTATTTT.

The chain employs TRBV29-1 and TRBJ1-1; a possible D gene is TRBD1 (6 bases). The germline CDR1 and CDR2 sequences are SQVTM and ANQGSEA. V was shortened by 3 bases and J by 1 base, with 12 bases between the two germline ends. The CDR3 is 14 residues long. CDR3 coding DNA: TGCAGCGTTGATTTTCTACAGGGGAACACTGAAGCTTTCTTT. Translation gives CSVDFLQGNTEAFF.

J is TRBJ2-1 and V is TRBV14, with a tentative D call TRBD1 (7 bases). V dropped 6 bases and J dropped 2 bases, with 14 bases sitting between them. From germline, CDR1 is SGHDN and CDR2 FVKESK. The CDR3 is made up of 15 amino acids. In DNA, the CDR3 is TGTGCCAGCAGACCCAGGGGGGAACCCTACAATGAGCAGTTCTTC. It codes for CASRPRGEPYNEQFF.

The CDR3 DNA reads TGTGCCAGCAGCCCCCGACAGGGTGGTTGGGGAAACACCGGGGAGCTGTTTTTT. This gives the protein CASSPRQGGWGNTGELFF. The chain recombines TRBV9 with TRBJ2-2, with TRBD1 matching over 7 bases. The CDR3 has 18 residues. Germline CDR1 SGDLS, CDR2 YYNGEE. J gave up 2 bases and V 4 bases, and 14 bases lay outside the gene matches. Variable domain in full (rest from reference TRBV9 and TRBJ2-2): DSGVTQTPKHLITATGQRVTLRCSPRSGDLSVYWYQQSLDQGLQFLIQYYNGEERAKGNILERFSAQQFPDLHSELNLSSLELGDSALYFCASSPRQGGWGNTGELFFGEGSRLTVL.

The J gene is TRBJ1-6, the V gene TRBV5-1; D perhaps matches TRBD1 (5 bases). The germline CDR1 and CDR2 sequences are SGHRS and YFSETQ. V was clipped by 4 bases and J by 8 bases, with 10 bases between them. This CDR3 is 13 amino acids long. This chain's CDR3 is CASSRLTDSPLHF. CDR3 coding DNA: TGCGCCAGCAGCCGATTGACAGATTCACCCCTCCACTTT.

This clone turned up a few times. The chain combines TRBV2 with TRBJ1-1; D possibly corresponds to TRBD1 (5 bases). This CDR3 has 13 amino acids. The V and J ends lost 7 bases and 7 bases respectively, with 16 bases between them. In germline, CDR1 is SNHLY, CDR2 FYNNEI. For the CDR3, the DNA is TGTGCCAGCATTACCCAGGGAATTGGTGAAGCTTTCTTT. It translates to CASITQGIGEAFF.

CDR3 residues: CASSLAGSSYEQYF. The CDR3 coding sequence is TGTGCCAGCAGCTTAGCGGGGAGCTCCTACGAGCAGTACTTC. The rearrangement uses TRBV13 and TRBJ2-7; D perhaps matches TRBD2 (5 bases). Germline V gene sequence: CDR1 PRHDT, CDR2 FYEKMQ (reference sequence). Trimming pared 1 base from V and 0 bases from J, leaving 7 bases between. The CDR3 has 14 amino acids.

This clone was recorded a few times. This chain links TRBV2 with TRBJ2-7; TRBD1 might be the D (5 bases). Trimming took off 7 bases at V and 0 bases at J, with 10 bases between the two ends. CDR1 is SNHLY, CDR2 FYNNEI, per germline. This CDR3 contains 13 residues. The CDR3 coding sequence is TGTGCCAGCACTTTGACAGACTCCTACGAGCAGTACTTC. Amino acids: CASTLTDSYEQYF.

This chain links TRBV28 with TRBJ2-1; D is unresolved. CDR1 and CDR2 from the germline V gene are MDHEN and SYDVKM. CDR3 length: 13 amino acids. Trimming left V 10 bases short and J 2 bases short, with 12 bases between. The CDR3 is CATQDQTYNEQFF. As DNA, the CDR3 is TGTGCCACCCAGGACCAAACCTACAATGAGCAGTTCTTC.

The chain links TRBV9 to TRBJ2-7; 7 bases are shared with TRBD1. After removal of 1 base from V and 7 bases from J, the junction contained 11 bases not matched to a gene. The V gene's germline CDR1 is SGDLS and CDR2 YYNGEE. The CDR3 sequence is 15 residues long. CDR3 DNA: TGTGCCAGCAGCGTAATGGCAGGGGGACATGGGGAGCAGTACTTC. This encodes CASSVMAGGHGEQYF. Full variable domain (missing parts from reference TRBV9 and TRBJ2-7): DSGVTQTPKHLITATGQRVTLRCSPRSGDLSVYWYQQSLDQGLQFLIQYYNGEERAKGNILERFSAQQFPDLHSELNLSSLELGDSALYFCASSVMAGGHGEQYFGPGTRLTVT.

V gene TRBV2 combines with J gene TRBJ2-1; D is uncertain. Germline V gene sequence: CDR1 SNHLY, CDR2 FYNNEI. Trimming cost V 5 bases and J 7 bases, with 12 bases left between them. The CDR3 contains 13 residues. CDR3 coding DNA: TGTGCCAGCAGTCCCTACCCCGAGAATGAGCAGTTCTTC. This sequence encodes CASSPYPENEQFF.

This chain connects TRBV7-2 to TRBJ2-5; TRBD1 is a possible D gene (5 bases). In germline, CDR1 is SGHTA, CDR2 FQGNSA. The germline V and J ends were trimmed by 5 bases and 2 bases, with 21 bases remaining between them. The CDR3 spans 17 residues. The CDR3 DNA follows: TGTGCCAGCAGCAAAGGGGTTTCCAGGGCTATTCAAGAGACCCAGTACTTC. Translation: CASSKGVSRAIQETQYF. Full variable domain (missing parts from reference TRBV7-2 and TRBJ2-5): GAGVSQSPSNKVTEKGKDVELRCDPISGHTALYWYRQSLGQGLEFLIYFQGNSAPDKSGLPSDRFSAERTGGSVSTLTIQRTQQEDSAVYLCASSKGVSRAIQETQYFGPGTRLLVL.

The V call is TRBV6-5, the J call TRBJ2-5; a possible D gene is TRBD1 (6 bases). The V end was cut by 5 bases, the J end by 4 bases, with 11 bases between. Per the germline V gene, CDR1 is MNHEY and CDR2 is SVGAGI. CDR3 length: 13 residues. CDR3: CASSTGSGETQYF. DNA for the CDR3: TGTGCCAGCAGTACAGGGTCGGGAGAGACCCAGTACTTC.

This clone was seen once. The junction departs from the called germline gene at one end, perhaps through a read error. The chain joins TRBV6-6 to TRBJ1-2; TRBD1 matches at 9 bases. CDR1 is MNHNY, CDR2 SVGAGI, per germline (reference sequence). The CDR3 runs to 15 residues. CDR3 nucleotides: TGTGCCAGCAGTTGGAATTTAGGGACAGGGTATGCCTACACCTTC. Protein: CASSWNLGTGYAYTF.

The chain recombines TRBV19 with TRBJ2-1; D is possibly TRBD1 or TRBD2 (7 bases each). There are 17 residues in the CDR3. The germline CDR1 and CDR2 sequences are LNHDA and SQIVND (reference sequence). Deletions cut 3 bases from V and 9 bases from J, with 24 bases between. CDR3 amino acids: CASSITHSGGAGGEQFF. CDR3 coding DNA: TGTGCCAGTAGTATCACCCACTCAGGGGGGGCCGGTGGTGAGCAGTTCTTC.

This chain connects TRBV28 to TRBJ1-2; D not resolved. Between the trimmed V and J ends, which lost 5 bases and 0 bases, there was a span of 13 bases. CDR3 length: 15 amino acids. Germline V lookup: CDR1 MDHEN, CDR2 SYDVKM. In DNA, the CDR3 is TGTGCCAGCAGTGCGCGCGCCCCTTCTAACTATGGCTACACCTTC. Its translation: CASSARAPSNYGYTF.

This chain joins TRBV2 and TRBJ1-1; D call uncertain. V was pared by 5 bases and J by 2 bases, with 12 bases between. Germline V gene lookup returns CDR1 SNHLY and CDR2 FYNNEI. The CDR3 covers 14 residues. This chain's CDR3 is CASSLTFGNTEAFF. In DNA, the CDR3 is TGTGCCAGCAGTCTAACATTCGGAAACACTGAAGCTTTCTTT.

This clone was found once. The chain links TRBV7-9 to TRBJ1-6, with D possibly TRBD1 on 6 matching bases. This CDR3 is 16 amino acids long. The V end was cut by 6 bases, the J end by 0 bases, with 12 bases between. Germline V gene lookup returns CDR1 SEHNR and CDR2 FQNEAQ (reference sequence). The CDR3 DNA is TGTGCCAGCAGTCCTGACAGGAGCTCCTATAATTCACCCCTCCACTTT. It yields the protein CASSPDRSSYNSPLHF.